Below, 21 T cell receptor beta chains from the same sample are listed, as sequenced in a study of T cells in Graves' hyperthyroidism and ophthalmopathy. TCR beta CDR3 region amplification was performed from RNA transcripts. First-round RT-PCR of the TCR CDR3 relied on the HTBI primer set. One entry per CDR3 protein results from TCRdb running MiXCR on the multiplex PCR reads. The data show about 260,000 distinct CDR3 sequences, with about a sixth seen just once and 28% held by the top ten. Sequenced: blood. The receptors originated from a woman aged 18-30 years with Graves' ophthalmopathy.

This clonotype occurred many times. The chain combines TRBV24-1 with TRBJ2-1, with 11 bases matching TRBD1. CDR1 and CDR2 from the germline V gene are KGHDR and SFDVKD. With V trimmed by 6 bases and J by 15 bases, 9 bases remained unmatched. The CDR3 consists of 13 residues. In DNA form, the CDR3 reads TGTGCCACCAGTCGGGAGGACAGGGGGCAGTGGTTCTTC. This translates into CATSREDRGQWFF.

The sample holds a few counts of this clonotype. The chain is built from TRBV29-1 and TRBJ2-1; tentatively, D is TRBD1 or TRBD2 (5 bases each). This CDR3 contains 12 residues. V lost 4 bases, J lost 9 bases, and 13 bases lay in between. Germline lookup yields CDR1 SQVTM and CDR2 ANQGSEA. This CDR3 is CSVGRNGTEQFF. The CDR3 DNA sequence: TGCAGCGTTGGGCGGAACGGGACTGAGCAGTTCTTC.

The table lists this clonotype with many counts. CDR3 in DNA: TGTGCCAGCAGTCCCCCTAGGGTCACAGATACGCAGTATTTT. This sequence encodes CASSPPRVTDTQYF. The chain recombines TRBV12-3 or TRBV12-4 with TRBJ2-3; no clear D. This CDR3 is built from 14 residues. Deletions cut 5 bases from V and 2 bases from J, with 11 bases between.

This clonotype was recorded at least ten times. This chain connects TRBV7-9 to TRBJ1-4, with 7 bases matching TRBD1. Trimming at V came to 4 bases and at J to 5 bases, leaving 7 bases not matched to a gene. CDR1 and CDR2 from the germline V gene are SEHNR and FQNEAQ (reference sequence). CDR3 length equals 15 residues. The CDR3 here is CASSSSGTVNEKLFF. The CDR3 nucleotides read TGTGCCAGCAGCTCCTCCGGGACAGTCAATGAAAAACTGTTTTTT. The full variable domain, in which reference TRBV7-9 and TRBJ1-4 provide the parts outside the CDR3, is DTGVSQNPRHKITKRGQNVTFRCDPISEHNRLYWYRQTLGQGPEFLTYFQNEAQLEKSRLLSDRFSAERPKGSFSTLEIQRTEQGDSAMYLCASSSSGTVNEKLFFGSGTQLSVL.

The sample holds many counts of this clonotype. This chain connects TRBV30 to TRBJ2-5; the D is unclear. Per the germline V gene, CDR1 is GTSNPN and CDR2 is SVGIG (reference sequence). The CDR3 extends over 12 amino acids. V lost 0 bases, J lost 4 bases, and 6 bases lay in between. This chain's CDR3 is CAWSVFGETQYF. The DNA for the CDR3 is TGTGCCTGGAGTGTCTTCGGAGAGACCCAGTACTTC.

This clonotype was seen repeatedly, ten times or more. V gene TRBV6-1 combines with J gene TRBJ1-1; D may be TRBD1 (6 bases). The germline V gene has CDR1 MNHNS and CDR2 SASEGT. The CDR3 contains 13 residues. Trimming cost V 5 bases and J 3 bases, with 10 bases left between them. The CDR3 region has the DNA TGTGCCAGCAGTCAAGGACAGTACACTGAAGCTTTCTTT. This codes for CASSQGQYTEAFF.

This clonotype was counted many times. CDR3 residues: CASSSVQASGGAEQFF. DNA for the CDR3: TGTGCCAGCAGCTCGGTTCAGGCGAGCGGGGGCGCTGAGCAGTTCTTC. The chain recombines TRBV7-9 with TRBJ2-1, with 8 bases matching TRBD2. CDR3 length equals 16 residues. CDR1 is SEHNR and CDR2 is FQNEAQ in the germline V gene (reference sequence). The V segment lost 4 bases and the J segment 9 bases; nucleotides outside the gene matches: 14. Using reference TRBV7-9 and TRBJ2-1 for the parts outside the CDR3, the full variable domain is DTGVSQNPRHKITKRGQNVTFRCDPISEHNRLYWYRQTLGQGPEFLTYFQNEAQLEKSRLLSDRFSAERPKGSFSTLEIQRTEQGDSAMYLCASSSVQASGGAEQFFGPGTRLTVL.

On this clonotype: A single base separates this from a much larger clone, so it may be a read error. J is TRBJ1-2 and V is TRBV6-2 or TRBV6-3; possibly TRBD1 for D (5 bases). The CDR3 is 13 residues long. The germline V and J ends were trimmed by 5 bases and 10 bases, with 17 bases remaining between them. Germline CDR1 is MNHEY and CDR2 is SVGEGT. CDR3 amino acids: CASSHPGTKIYTF. CDR3 sequence (DNA): TGTGCCAGCAGTCATCCCGGGACGAAAATCTACACCTTC.

This clonotype was observed at least ten times. V usage is TRBV2 and J usage is TRBJ2-3; TRBD1 might be the D (5 bases). The CDR3 is made up of 12 amino acids. Germline V gene data show CDR1 as SNHLY and CDR2 as FYNNEI. The germline V and J ends were trimmed by 4 bases and 11 bases, with 13 bases remaining between them. CDR3 coding DNA: TGTGCCAGCAGTGTTAATCAGGGCGAGCAGTATTTT. This sequence encodes CASSVNQGEQYF.

Ten or more counts support this clonotype. This chain links TRBV12-3 or TRBV12-4 with TRBJ1-2, with D hard to call. V was cut by 3 bases and J by 6 bases, with 8 bases left in between. The CDR3 spans 12 residues. The DNA for the CDR3 is TGTGCCAGCAGTTTGAGGGAGCATGGCTACACCTTC. It is translated as CASSLREHGYTF.

This clonotype showed up many times. The chain joins TRBV27 to TRBJ2-7; no definite D call. This CDR3 spans 15 amino acids. CDR1 is MNHEY and CDR2 is SMNVEV in the germline V gene (reference sequence). Between the trimmed V and J ends, which lost 5 bases and 0 bases, there was a span of 14 bases. CDR3 in DNA: TGTGCCAGCAGTCCCCTGGACCGCAGCTCCTACGAGCAGTACTTC. Amino acid sequence: CASSPLDRSSYEQYF.

This clonotype was recorded many times. The V and J genes are TRBV27 and TRBJ2-7, with D maybe TRBD2 (6 bases). Germline lookup yields CDR1 MNHEY and CDR2 SMNVEV (reference sequence). V was trimmed by 4 bases and J by 4 bases, leaving 17 bases between them. This CDR3 spans 15 amino acids. CDR3 nucleotide sequence: TGTGCCAGCAGTTCTCGGACTTTGGGGGGTTACGAGCAGTACTTC. It encodes CASSSRTLGGYEQYF.

This clonotype showed up many times. The gene calls are TRBV28 and TRBJ2-1, with D possibly called TRBD1 or TRBD2 (5 bases each). The germline V gene encodes CDR1 MDHEN and CDR2 SYDVKM. The ends were cut back, 4 bases at V and 1 base at J, with 17 bases in the middle. This CDR3 contains 17 residues. In nucleotides, the CDR3 is TGTGCCAGCAGTTCTCCGGGACGGATTCCTTCCTACAATGAGCAGTTCTTC. It is translated as CASSSPGRIPSYNEQFF.

This clonotype showed up many times. The V gene is TRBV28, the J gene TRBJ1-5; no clear D gene. CDR3 size: 14 residues. With 2 bases removed from V and 2 bases from J, the gap between germline ends came to 7 bases. Looked up from germline, CDR1 is MDHEN and CDR2 is SYDVKM. The CDR3 sequence: CASSLRGGNQPQHF. CDR3 nucleotides: TGTGCCAGCAGTTTACGGGGAGGCAATCAGCCCCAGCATTTT. The whole variable domain, remainder taken from reference TRBV28 and TRBJ1-5, is DVKVTQSSRYLVKRTGEKVFLECVQDMDHENMFWYRQDPGLGLRLIYFSYDVKMKEKGDIPEGYSVSREKKERFSLILESASTNQTSMYLCASSLRGGNQPQHFGDGTRLSIL.

This clonotype showed up many times. This sequence joins TRBV6-2 or TRBV6-3 and TRBJ1-1; tentative D call: TRBD1 (5 bases). The CDR3 spans 14 residues. The germline V and J ends were trimmed by 6 bases and 6 bases, with 17 bases remaining between them. Germline V gene lookup returns CDR1 MNHEY and CDR2 SVGEGT. This chain's CDR3 is CASRNGGSRAEAFF. The CDR3 DNA sequence: TGTGCCAGCAGGAACGGGGGTAGTAGGGCTGAAGCTTTCTTT.

This clonotype was picked up a small number of times. J is TRBJ1-2 and V is TRBV6-1; 10 bases match TRBD1. This CDR3 is built from 14 residues. Trimming cost V 4 bases and J 9 bases; bases outside gene matches: 8. The germline CDR1 and CDR2 sequences are MNHNS and SASEGT. The CDR3 region is CASSVWTGGGSYTF. For the CDR3, the DNA is TGTGCCAGCAGTGTGTGGACAGGGGGTGGGAGCTACACCTTC.

There are many counts of this clonotype. This rearrangement joins TRBV27 to TRBJ2-5; 9 bases agree with TRBD2. From germline, CDR1 is MNHEY and CDR2 SMNVEV (reference sequence). This CDR3 spans 15 amino acids. The V segment lost 6 bases and the J segment 4 bases; nucleotides outside the gene matches: 9. Here the CDR3 reads CASSRGLALRETQYF. The CDR3 DNA is TGTGCCAGCAGCCGGGGACTAGCCTTACGAGAGACCCAGTACTTC.

This clonotype came up many times. This chain's CDR3 is CASSLGRGTYTEAFF. CDR3 coding DNA: TGTGCCAGCAGCTTAGGTCGGGGGACGTACACTGAAGCTTTCTTT. The gene calls are TRBV7-9 and TRBJ1-1; tentatively, D is TRBD1 (5 bases). This CDR3 has 15 residues. CDR1 and CDR2 (germline): SEHNR, FQNEAQ (reference sequence). V lost 1 base, J lost 3 bases, and 12 bases lay in between.

This rearrangement joins TRBV6-2 or TRBV6-3 to TRBJ2-1, with 16 bases lining up with TRBD2. Germline CDR1 MNHEY, CDR2 SVGEGT. The length of the CDR3 is 20 residues. J lost 6 bases, V lost 3 bases, and 14 bases had no gene match. The CDR3 nucleotides read TGTGCCAGCAGTTATCCGGGACTAGCGGGGGGGATCCGGGTTCGCAATGAGCAGTTCTTC. Translating gives CASSYPGLAGGIRVRNEQFF.

Notes on this clonotype: An end of the junction does not agree with germline; a read error may underlie this. The chain links TRBV2 to TRBJ1-4; D ambiguous. The CDR3 spans 14 residues. CDR1 is SNHLY and CDR2 is FYNNEI in the germline V gene. In nucleotides, the CDR3 is TGTGCCAGCAGTGAGCCTGTAACTGATGAAAAACTGTTTTTT. It specifies CASSEPVTDEKLFF. The complete variable domain, with remaining parts taken from reference TRBV2 and TRBJ1-4, reads EPEVTQTPSHQVTQMGQEVILRCVPISNHLYFYWYRQILGQKVEFLVSFYNNEISEKSEIFDDQFSVERPDGSNFTLKIRSTKLEDSAMYFCASSEPVTDEKLFFGSGTQLSVL.

A few counts support this clonotype. V usage is TRBV5-4 and J usage is TRBJ2-1; D tentatively fits TRBD1 or TRBD2 (5 bases each). V lost 0 bases to trimming and J lost 3 bases, with 13 bases between them. The germline gives CDR1 SGHNT, CDR2 YYREEE (reference sequence). CDR3 length: 16 residues. The CDR3 DNA is TGTGCCAGCAGCTTGGGTGGGGGAGTCAGCTACAATGAGCAGTTCTTC. Its translation: CASSLGGGVSYNEQFF.